This T cell receptor (beta chain) derives from a study of blood T cell repertoires in COVID-19. Across the study: Samples came from the United States, Italy and Spain, spanning acute and convalescent COVID-19. T cells, B-cell-depleted T cells, or PBMCs supplied cDNA or gDNA.

V was cut by 8 bases and J by 0 bases, with 13 bases left in between. CDR3 length: 15 amino acids. From germline, CDR1 is LNHDA and CDR2 SQIVND (reference sequence). This clone was seen only once. In the original analysis: How many nucleated cells were present was estimated from reference gene primer amplification. Some clones are missing from TCRdb's copy, which holds only in-frame ones; the method was immunoSEQ multiplex PCR. V, J and clone size were drawn from that table, and D and trimming were deduced from the DNA. The table lists 270,000 or so clones, about 86% of them singletons, with over 2.5% in the top ten.

The sequencing sample was made of peripheral blood. J is TRBJ1-4 and V is TRBV19; D not certain. The source is a woman aged 60 to 75 with active or convalescent COVID-19. CDR3 sequence: CASSPSLSTNEKLFF. The CDR3 DNA reads as TGTGCCAGTTCCCCCTCTCTCTCAACTAATGAAAAACTGTTTTTT.